These T cell receptor beta chains were read from a single sample in a study of blood T cells in healthy people across ages. TCRdb reprocessed the 5' RACE reads via MiXCR and lists one record per CDR3 protein. The table has around 1,000,000 distinct CDR3 sequences, approximately 25% seen once. The same specimen was also included in a second study, on T cells of mothers and their children.

Sequenced sample: blood. The receptors were sampled from a girl under 10 years old in good health. The CDR3 runs from the conserved cysteine through the conserved F or W.

TRBJ1-3	TRBV4-3	CASSQEPDLSGNTIYF
TRBJ2-1	TRBV7-9	CAGELAGGSDEQFF
TRBJ2-5	TRBV24-1	CATSDLPESGQETQYF
TRBJ2-3	TRBV4-2	CASSQEETGGFRGTQYF
TRBJ1-5	TRBV28	CASSQPGNNQPQHF
TRBJ2-2	TRBV25-1	CASSEWKREGRNTGELFF
TRBJ2-1	TRBV6-5	CASSYSGRSYNEQFF
TRBJ1-5	TRBV29-1	CSVGQGRDQPQHF
TRBJ2-1	TRBV10-3	CAISARSGNNEQFF
TRBJ2-1	TRBV15	CATSRASGRAVVVEQFF
TRBJ2-7	TRBV19	CASSIVGFHEQYF
-	TRBV29-1	CSGMTSGRANEQFF
TRBJ2-3	TRBV11-3	CASSFSDTDTQYF
TRBJ1-2	TRBV29-1	CSVEAAVNYGYTF
TRBJ1-1	TRBV25-1	CASSAGALRATEAFF
TRBJ2-7	TRBV9	CASSVEDGEQYF
TRBJ2-3	TRBV7-2	CASSLELRSTDTQYF
TRBJ2-1	TRBV27	CASGSRSSYNEQFF
TRBJ2-1	TRBV19	CASRSGSGAYNEQFF
TRBJ2-4	TRBV12-3/TRBV12-4	CASSSLSDILAKNIQYF
TRBJ2-3	TRBV28	CASTSGFLAGGSTQYF
TRBJ2-5	TRBV20-1	CSANDPTQSGGTQYF
TRBJ1-1	TRBV25-1	CASKYGGAEAFF
TRBJ2-5	TRBV7-9	CASSSTLRTSGSREQYF
TRBJ1-2	TRBV7-9	CASSLGPGDITF
TRBJ2-5	TRBV10-3	CAISGASSGSDSQETQYF
TRBJ2-5	TRBV4-3	CASSQGGTPQEAQYF
TRBJ2-3	TRBV4-1	CASSHDRGTDTQYF
TRBJ1-4	TRBV9	CASSVAPGFEKLFF
TRBJ2-1	TRBV24-1	CATSDPLGRDYNEQFF
TRBJ2-5	TRBV10-3	CAISAGLAHQETQYF
TRBJ2-7	TRBV6-1	CASSARDRIYEQYF
TRBJ2-4	TRBV4-1	CASSQVPGTGGLDIQYF